Listed here are 27 T cell receptor beta chains from one sample, sequenced in a study of long-term antiretroviral therapy in people with HIV. Survey-level immunoSEQ v3.0 assays were run. Generated by immunoSEQ multiplex PCR, the TCRdb table keeps only in-frame clones and is missing some. The data show some 25,000 clones, around 79% seen once. The material sequenced was unsorted PBMCs, taken 1.1 years before starting antiretroviral therapy. The receptors stem from a woman aged 25 to 45 with HIV.

This chain joins TRBV9 and TRBJ1-3, with D possibly TRBD1 on 6 matching bases. CDR1 and CDR2 (germline): SGDLS, YYNGEE. The V and J ends lost 4 bases and 0 bases respectively, with 17 bases between them. CDR3 length equals 17 residues. CDR3 nucleotides: TGTGCCAGCAGCCCTCCCTTCGGACAGAACTCTGGAAACACCATATATTTT. It codes for CASSPPFGQNSGNTIYF.

The gene calls are TRBV6-1 and TRBJ2-1; D is perhaps TRBD2 (7 bases). Germline V gene data show CDR1 as MNHNS and CDR2 as SASEGT. The CDR3 runs 15 residues. V shed 1 base and J shed 5 bases, with 12 bases lying between them. This CDR3 is CASSEGSGGHNEQFF. The CDR3 nucleotides are TGTGCCAGCAGTGAAGGATCGGGGGGCCACAATGAGCAGTTCTTC.

The rearrangement links TRBV19 to TRBJ1-1, with 8 nucleotides matching TRBD1. V was pared by 10 bases and J by 1 base, with 8 bases of the junction left unmatched. CDR1 and CDR2 from the germline V gene are LNHDA and SQIVND (reference sequence). This CDR3 has 14 residues. The CDR3 nucleotides are TGTGCCACCCAGAGGGACAGGCGGAACACTGAAGCTTTCTTT. It encodes CATQRDRRNTEAFF.

V usage is TRBV4-2 and J usage is TRBJ1-2; possibly TRBD1 for D (6 bases). Trimming removed 3 bases from V and 6 bases from J, with 23 bases in between. The germline gives CDR1 LGHNA, CDR2 YNFKEQ. The CDR3 has 17 residues. This chain's CDR3 is CASSHTLPRQQGNGYTF. The CDR3 DNA reads TGTGCCAGCAGCCACACACTCCCCCGCCAACAGGGAAATGGCTACACCTTC.

V is TRBV25-1 and J is TRBJ1-1, with 8 bases matching TRBD1. Germline CDR1 is MGHDK and CDR2 is SYGVNS. V gave up 0 bases and J gave up 8 bases; unmatched junction bases: 5. This CDR3 is built from 14 residues. CDR3 sequence reads: CASSEYRDRREAFF. The CDR3 DNA is TGTGCCAGCAGTGAATATAGGGACAGGCGAGAAGCTTTCTTT.

The rearrangement uses TRBV28 and TRBJ1-1, with 10 bases fitting TRBD1. The CDR3 consists of 15 residues. After removal of 2 bases from V and 5 bases from J, the junction contained 5 bases not matched to a gene. Germline CDR1 MDHEN, CDR2 SYDVKM. CDR3 region: CASSLPGQGRTEAFF. In nucleotides, the CDR3 is TGTGCCAGCAGTTTACCGGGACAGGGGAGGACTGAAGCTTTCTTT.

V and J are TRBV2 and TRBJ2-3; 11 bases are shared with TRBD2. Germline V gene data show CDR1 as SNHLY and CDR2 as FYNNEI. CDR3 length: 14 amino acids. Trimming removed 10 bases from V and 0 bases from J; junction bases left unmatched: 3. CDR3 DNA sequence: TGTGCCACCCCTAGCGGGGGGAGCACAGATACGCAGTATTTT. Residues: CATPSGGSTDTQYF.

This clone has just one count. CDR3 protein: CASKEGEEYNEQFF. As DNA, the CDR3 is TGCGCCAGCAAGGAGGGAGAGGAGTACAATGAGCAGTTCTTC. The gene calls are TRBV5-1 and TRBJ2-1; D perhaps matches TRBD2 (6 bases). With 6 bases removed from V and 4 bases from J, the gap between germline ends came to 14 bases. There are 14 residues in the CDR3. From germline, CDR1 is SGHRS and CDR2 YFSETQ.

The gene calls are TRBV5-1 and TRBJ1-2, with D possibly TRBD1 on 6 matching bases. This CDR3 has 15 residues. CDR1 is SGHRS and CDR2 is YFSETQ in the germline V gene. With 0 bases removed from V and 2 bases from J, the gap between germline ends came to 11 bases. The CDR3 DNA reads TGCGCCAGCAGCTTGGATGACAGGAGAAACTATGGCTACACCTTC. Translating gives CASSLDDRRNYGYTF.

This clone was observed once. The V and J genes are TRBV10-3 and TRBJ1-2; tentative D call: TRBD1 (5 bases). Trimming pared 0 bases from V and 6 bases from J, leaving 14 bases between. The CDR3 is made up of 15 amino acids. Looked up from germline, CDR1 is ENHRY and CDR2 is SYGVKD. CDR3 DNA: TGTGCCATCAGTGAGTCGCGGGGCGCGGTCGATGGCTACACCTTC. Residues: CAISESRGAVDGYTF.

This clone was counted a few times. The chain has TRBV18 and TRBJ1-5; no definite D call. The V and J ends lost 5 bases and 3 bases respectively, with 8 bases between them. This CDR3 is 13 amino acids long. Per the germline V gene, CDR1 is KGHSH and CDR2 is LQKENI. CDR3 nucleotides: TGTGCCAGCTCAACCCAGAACAATCAGCCCCAGCATTTT. It specifies CASSTQNNQPQHF. Supplemented by reference TRBV18 and TRBJ1-5, the full variable domain reads NAGVMQNPRHLVRRRGQEARLRCSPMKGHSHVYWYRQLPEEGLKFMVYLQKENIIDESGMPKERFSAEFPKEGPSILRIQQVVRGDSAAYFCASSTQNNQPQHFGDGTRLSIL.

CDR3 nucleotides: TGTGCCAGCAGCCCGGGACTAGCGGGGGGGGCCGGGGAGCTGTTTTTT. Its translation is CASSPGLAGGAGELFF. This rearrangement joins TRBV7-2 to TRBJ2-2, with TRBD2 identical over 16 bases. V was clipped by 5 bases and J by 6 bases; unmatched bases: 3. Germline values: CDR1 SGHTA, CDR2 FQGNSA. The CDR3 runs to 16 residues.

This chain joins TRBV10-2 and TRBJ2-1; D perhaps matches TRBD2 (6 bases). The CDR3 runs to 18 residues. The germline CDR1 and CDR2 sequences are WSHSY and SAAADI. With 3 bases removed from V and 0 bases from J, the gap between germline ends came to 18 bases. The CDR3 loop is CASSESAGLKSSYNEQFF. For the CDR3, the DNA is TGCGCCAGCAGTGAATCGGCGGGGCTCAAAAGCTCCTACAATGAGCAGTTCTTC.

The chain combines TRBV7-3 with TRBJ2-1, with TRBD2 matching 8 bases. Losses at the gene ends were 6 bases for V and 11 bases for J; bases not matched to a gene: 9. The CDR3 is 13 residues long. The germline CDR1 and CDR2 sequences are SGHTA and FQGTGA. For the CDR3, the DNA is TGTGCCAGCAGTCCCGGGACTAGGATGAAGCAGTTCTTC. This codes for CASSPGTRMKQFF.

The CDR3 is CSVGGQGGNTIYF. CDR3 bases: TGCAGCGTTGGGGGACAGGGAGGAAACACCATATATTTT. The chain uses TRBV29-1 and TRBJ1-3, with 9 bases identical to TRBD1. This CDR3 comprises 13 residues. The trim removed 4 bases at V and 4 bases at J, leaving 2 bases unmatched. The germline gives CDR1 SQVTM, CDR2 ANQGSEA.

The chain couples TRBV5-6 to TRBJ2-2, with D perhaps TRBD1 (6 bases). The ends were cut back, 3 bases at V and 1 base at J, with 13 bases in the middle. The germline CDR1 and CDR2 sequences are SGHDT and YYEEEE. The CDR3 consists of 16 residues. The CDR3 protein is CASSSPGTLNTGELFF. CDR3 DNA sequence: TGTGCCAGCAGCTCCCCCGGGACATTGAACACCGGGGAGCTGTTTTTT.

As regards this clone: One end of the junction is discordant with germline, which a read error may explain. The chain uses TRBV11-2 and TRBJ1-6; no definite D call. Germline V gives CDR1 SGHAT, CDR2 FQNNGV. This CDR3 has 13 amino acids. Written as DNA, the CDR3 is TGTGCCAGCAGCTTCTCCCATAATTCACCCCTCCACTTT. This sequence encodes CASSFSHNSPLHF.

The rearrangement uses TRBV19 and TRBJ2-1; D is perhaps TRBD1 (5 bases). The CDR3 length is 15 residues. With 2 bases removed from V and 7 bases from J, the gap between germline ends came to 15 bases. Germline CDR1 and CDR2: LNHDA and SQIVND (reference sequence). Here the CDR3 DNA reads TGTGCCAGTAGTATACTCTCGCAGGGAAGGAATGAGCAGTTCTTC. Its protein is CASSILSQGRNEQFF. Using reference TRBV19 and TRBJ2-1 for the parts outside the CDR3, the full variable domain is DGGITQSPKYLFRKEGQNVTLSCEQNLNHDAMYWYRQDPGQGLRLIYYSQIVNDFQKGDIAEGYSVSREKKESFPLTVTSAQKNPTAFYLCASSILSQGRNEQFFGPGTRLTVL.

This clone was seen more than once but under ten times. The J gene is TRBJ2-3, the V gene TRBV10-2; 7 nucleotides match TRBD2. This CDR3 has 15 amino acids. CDR1 WSHSY and CDR2 SAAADI come from the germline V gene. Trimming cost V 10 bases and J 5 bases; bases outside gene matches: 15. Here the CDR3 DNA reads TGCGCCAACGGATGCGTGCGGGGGTTGGGAGATACGCAGTATTTT. It is translated as CANGCVRGLGDTQYF.

This chain joins TRBV30 and TRBJ2-7; weak D call: TRBD1 (6 bases). CDR1 GTSNPN and CDR2 SVGIG come from the germline V gene (reference sequence). V was cut by 1 base and J by 6 bases, with 16 bases left in between. This CDR3 region has 14 residues. The DNA of the CDR3 is TGTGCCTGGAGTGGACGGTCAGGGGCGAGCGAGCAGTACGTC. It specifies CAWSGRSGASEQYV.

V is TRBV6-1 and J is TRBJ2-3, with D unclear. The V gene's germline CDR1 is MNHNS and CDR2 SASEGT. The germline V and J ends were trimmed by 2 bases and 4 bases, with 7 bases remaining between them. The CDR3 runs 13 residues. The CDR3 loop reads CASSELGSDTQYF. Here the CDR3 DNA reads TGTGCCAGCAGTGAATTGGGATCAGATACGCAGTATTTT.

This chain joins TRBV12-5 and TRBJ2-1; 8 bases map to TRBD1. V lost 4 bases to trimming and J lost 1 base; unmatched junction nucleotides: 6. The germline CDR1 and CDR2 sequences are LGHNT and FRNRAP. This CDR3 has 16 residues. Here the CDR3 reads CASGSPDRGSYNEQFF. CDR3 nucleotides: TGTGCTAGTGGTTCCCCTGACAGGGGATCCTACAATGAGCAGTTCTTC.

This clone was picked up a small number of times. The chain couples TRBV9 to TRBJ2-1; no reliable D call. CDR1 is SGDLS, CDR2 YYNGEE, per germline. V was trimmed by 1 base and J by 6 bases, leaving 8 bases between them. The CDR3 length is 13 residues. As DNA, the CDR3 is TGTGCCAGCAGCGTAACCGTAGCCAATGAGCAGTTCTTC. Translation gives CASSVTVANEQFF.

The V call is TRBV19, the J call TRBJ2-2, with TRBD1 matching over 7 bases. From germline, CDR1 is LNHDA and CDR2 SQIVND (reference sequence). The CDR3 runs to 13 residues. The V gene end was trimmed by 6 bases and the J gene end by 8 bases; junction bases not matched to a gene: 6. In nucleotides, the CDR3 is TGTGCCAGTAGCGCACAGGGGATGGGGGAGCTGTTTTTT. Amino acid sequence: CASSAQGMGELFF.

CDR3 sequence (DNA): TGTGCCAGCAGCTTAGTGCCGAGCGACACCGGGGAGCTGTTTTTT. It is translated as CASSLVPSDTGELFF. V usage is TRBV7-2 and J usage is TRBJ2-2, with D unclear. V was trimmed by 1 base and J by 3 bases, leaving 9 bases between them. The CDR3 is 15 amino acids. Germline-derived CDR1 and CDR2 are SGHTA and FQGNSA.

This clone has just one count. This same CDR3 is encoded by further DNA sequences in the sample. The chain couples TRBV5-1 to TRBJ2-5, with 8 bases fitting TRBD2. V shed 0 bases, J shed 1 base, and the junction held 5 bases outside the gene matches. Germline CDR1 is SGHRS and CDR2 is YFSETQ. The CDR3 has 16 residues. The CDR3 protein is CASSLALAGGQETQYF. The CDR3 DNA is TGCGCCAGCAGCTTGGCTCTAGCGGGCGGCCAAGAGACCCAGTACTTC.

This clone is judged medium-sized. The chain couples TRBV5-1 to TRBJ2-7, with D possibly matching TRBD2 (5 bases). CDR1 SGHRS and CDR2 YFSETQ come from the germline V gene. V gave up 4 bases and J gave up 2 bases, with 13 bases separating them. The CDR3 totals 14 residues. The CDR3 bases are TGCGCCAGCAGCCCCGGGGTAGGTCCCTACGAGCAGTACGTC. This translates into CASSPGVGPYEQYV.